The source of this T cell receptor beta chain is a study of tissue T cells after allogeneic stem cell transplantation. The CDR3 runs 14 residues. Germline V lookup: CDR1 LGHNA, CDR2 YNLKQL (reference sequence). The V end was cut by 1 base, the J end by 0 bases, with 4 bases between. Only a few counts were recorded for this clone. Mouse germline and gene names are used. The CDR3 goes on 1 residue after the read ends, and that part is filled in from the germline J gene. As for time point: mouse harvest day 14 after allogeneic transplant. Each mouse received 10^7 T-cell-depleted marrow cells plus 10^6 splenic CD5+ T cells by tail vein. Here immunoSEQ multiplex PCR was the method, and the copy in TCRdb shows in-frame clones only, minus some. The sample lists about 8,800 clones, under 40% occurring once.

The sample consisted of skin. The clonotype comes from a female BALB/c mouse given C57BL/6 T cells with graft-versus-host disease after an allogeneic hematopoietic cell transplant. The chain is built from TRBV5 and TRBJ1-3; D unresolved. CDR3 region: CASSQANSGNTLYF. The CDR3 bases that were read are TGTGCCAGCAGCCAAGCTAATTCTGGAAATACGCTCTAT.